These T cell receptor beta chains were read from a single sample in a study of blood T cell repertoires in COVID-19. This table comes from immunoSEQ multiplex PCR, and its TCRdb copy is limited to in-frame clones, with some not included. Of roughly 100,000 clones detected, over 65% appear once; the ten largest clones hold 6% to 6.5%. The sample taken for sequencing was peripheral blood. All receptors come from an elderly man with COVID-19, enrolled during active disease. Each CDR3 is given with its conserved first and last residue. A D gene is named only where the DNA matches it firmly. Clone size appears in some rows only: once, few, many, or a class for an expanded clone.

clone size	V gene	D gene	J gene	CDR3 protein	CDR3 DNA
-	TRBV9	TRBD1	TRBJ1-2	CASSENTGEYGYTF	TGTGCCAGCAGTGAAAACACAGGGGAGTATGGCTACACCTTC
-	TRBV7-9	-	TRBJ1-6	CASSLASPQRGSPLHF	TGTGCCAGCAGCTTAGCGAGTCCCCAAAGAGGTTCACCCCTCCACTTT
-	TRBV27	-	TRBJ2-1	CASTPGLGVVTNEQFF	TGTGCCAGCACCCCCGGGTTAGGGGTTGTTACGAATGAGCAGTTCTTC
-	TRBV28	TRBD2	TRBJ2-5	CASSLSSGRIRQETQYF	TGTGCCAGCAGTTTGTCTAGCGGGAGAATTCGACAAGAGACCCAGTACTTC
-	TRBV5-5	TRBD2	TRBJ2-5	CASSLDLAGGGETQYF	TGTGCCAGCAGCTTGGACCTAGCGGGAGGAGGGGAGACCCAGTACTTC
-	TRBV6-5	-	TRBJ1-4	CASSTTGLSGKLFF	TGTGCCAGCAGTACCACCGGACTCTCGGGAAAACTGTTTTTT
-	TRBV5-4	-	TRBJ1-3	CASSLGRGRGNTIYF	TGTGCCAGCAGCTTGGGTAGGGGAAGAGGAAACACCATATATTTT
-	TRBV6-5	TRBD1	TRBJ1-2	CASNQGQGPYGYTF	TGTGCCAGCAACCAGGGACAGGGCCCATATGGCTACACCTTC
-	TRBV5-1	TRBD1	TRBJ1-5	CASSPQGAPNQPQHF	TGCGCCAGCAGCCCACAGGGGGCCCCCAATCAGCCCCAGCATTTT
-	TRBV5-1	TRBD2	TRBJ2-7	CASRAYGLGSYEQYF	TGCGCCAGCAGAGCCTACGGACTAGGCTCCTACGAGCAGTACTTC
-	TRBV7-2	TRBD1	TRBJ2-5	CASSPRQGYKETQYF	TGTGCCAGCAGCCCCCGACAGGGTTATAAAGAGACCCAGTACTTC
-	TRBV28	-	TRBJ2-1	CASSPPLYNEQFF	TGTGCCAGCAGTCCCCCCCTCTACAATGAGCAGTTCTTC
-	TRBV7-8	TRBD1	TRBJ1-5	CASSQGARSNQPQHF	TGTGCCAGCAGCCAGGGGGCGCGGAGCAATCAGCCCCAGCATTTT
-	TRBV9	TRBD2	TRBJ2-7	CASSPRGLGLYEQYF	TGTGCCAGCAGCCCCAGAGGACTAGGGTTATACGAGCAGTACTTC
few	TRBV9	-	TRBJ2-3	CASSVGPPPDTQYF	TGTGCCAGCAGCGTGGGCCCACCTCCAGATACGCAGTATTTT
-	TRBV10-3	-	TRBJ2-5	CAISAPPEETQYF	TGTGCCATCAGCGCACCCCCGGAAGAGACCCAGTACTTC
-	TRBV19	TRBD1	TRBJ1-6	CASSWDSRNSPLHF	TGTGCCAGTAGTTGGGACAGTCGAAATTCACCCCTCCACTTT
few	TRBV19	-	TRBJ2-7	CASSFRQSYEQYF	TGTGCCAGTAGTTTCAGACAGTCCTACGAGCAGTACTTC
-	TRBV7-2	TRBD2	TRBJ2-3	CASSLGASGYTDTQYF	TGTGCCAGCAGCTTGGGAGCTAGCGGGTACACAGATACGCAGTATTTT
-	TRBV10-3	TRBD2	TRBJ2-3	CAIRPGLADNRTDTQYF	TGTGCCATCAGGCCGGGACTAGCGGATAATAGGACAGATACGCAGTATTTT
-	TRBV9	TRBD2	TRBJ2-1	CASSVGRPVVGGNEQFF	TGTGCCAGCAGCGTAGGTAGGCCGGTAGTGGGGGGGAATGAGCAGTTCTTC
-	TRBV7-3	-	TRBJ2-5	CASSSRAQETQYF	TGTGCCAGCAGCTCCCGAGCGCAAGAGACCCAGTACTTC
few	TRBV5-1	TRBD1	TRBJ1-2	CASSSATDRGYGYTF	TGCGCCAGCAGTTCAGCTACCGACAGGGGGTATGGCTACACCTTC
-	TRBV7-9	-	TRBJ2-2	CASSLGGVNTGELFF	TGTGCCAGCAGCTTAGGCGGGGTTAACACCGGGGAGCTGTTTTTT
-	TRBV2	TRBD1	TRBJ1-1	CASRETGWTEAFF	TGTGCCAGCAGGGAGACAGGGTGGACTGAAGCTTTCTTT
-	TRBV19	-	TRBJ1-1	CASSTGNAEAFF	TGTGCCAGTAGTACAGGGAACGCTGAAGCTTTCTTT
few	TRBV25-1	TRBD1	TRBJ1-1	CASRGQGARFRDTEAFF	TGTGCCAGCAGGGGACAGGGGGCGCGGTTTCGGGACACTGAAGCTTTCTTT
-	TRBV2	TRBD2	TRBJ2-1	CASGRERGNEQFF	TGTGCCAGCGGGCGGGAGAGAGGTAATGAGCAGTTCTTC
once	TRBV5-6	-	TRBJ2-7	CASSLGGLEQYF	TGTGCCAGCAGCTTGGGGGGCCTCGAGCAGTACTTC
once	TRBV18	TRBD1	TRBJ2-7	CASSSLGQGASEQYF	TGTGCCAGCTCTAGCCTTGGGCAGGGGGCAAGCGAGCAGTACTTC
few	TRBV29-1	TRBD1	TRBJ2-3	CSVGQGTSTDTQYF	TGCAGCGTGGGACAGGGAACGAGCACAGATACGCAGTATTTT
-	TRBV10-1	-	TRBJ2-1	CASSDVRDNEQFF	TGCGCCAGCAGTGACGTTCGCGACAATGAGCAGTTCTTC
-	TRBV6-5	TRBD1	TRBJ1-1	CASSYYGTASTEAFF	TGTGCCAGCAGTTACTATGGGACAGCGTCCACTGAAGCTTTCTTT
-	TRBV2	TRBD1	TRBJ2-7	CAITTGGEQYF	TGTGCCATAACGACAGGGGGCGAGCAGTACTTC
-	TRBV11-2	TRBD1	TRBJ2-3	CASSLDRGATDTQYF	TGTGCCAGCAGCTTGGACAGGGGGGCGACAGATACGCAGTATTTT
-	TRBV28	TRBD1	TRBJ1-4	CASRSTGQGDEKLFF	TGTGCCAGCAGATCCACGGGACAGGGCGATGAAAAACTGTTTTTT
-	TRBV6-5	-	TRBJ1-1	CASTILGNTEAFF	TGTGCCAGCACCATACTCGGGAACACTGAAGCTTTCTTT
-	TRBV5-1	-	TRBJ2-1	CASSPRQLNEQFF	TGCGCCAGCAGCCCCCGACAACTCAATGAGCAGTTCTTC
-	TRBV28	-	TRBJ1-1	CASSLSGLDTEAFF	TGTGCCAGCAGTCTTTCAGGGTTGGACACTGAAGCTTTCTTT
few	TRBV27	-	TRBJ1-2	CASSLSATNYGYTF	TGTGCCAGCAGTTTATCGGCGACAAACTATGGCTACACCTTC
-	TRBV15	TRBD1	TRBJ1-1	CATNARGHTEAFF	TGTGCCACCAACGCAAGGGGGCATACTGAAGCTTTCTTT
-	TRBV2	-	TRBJ2-1	CASSAQYYNEQFF	TGTGCCAGCAGTGCACAGTATTACAATGAGCAGTTCTTC
-	TRBV28	-	TRBJ1-2	CASSSLLRNLANYGYTF	TGTGCCAGCAGTTCCTTGCTGCGCAACTTAGCTAACTATGGCTACACCTTC
-	TRBV7-9	-	TRBJ2-7	CASSLGGTYEQYF	TGTGCCAGCAGCTTAGGTGGCACCTACGAGCAGTACTTC
-	TRBV5-1	-	TRBJ1-3	CASSLDIADGNTIYF	TGCGCCAGCAGCTTGGATATTGCAGATGGAAACACCATATATTTT
-	TRBV28	-	TRBJ2-3	CASSLPGLSTDTQYF	TGTGCCAGCAGTTTACCGGGGTTAAGCACAGATACGCAGTATTTT
few	TRBV27	-	TRBJ2-7	CASSFLGGTFYEQYF	TGTGCCAGCAGTTTTCTCGGCGGGACTTTCTACGAGCAGTACTTC
-	TRBV9	TRBD1	TRBJ1-6	CASSTTDRSNSPLHF	TGTGCCAGCAGCACCACGGACAGGTCTAATTCACCCCTCCACTTT
-	TRBV6-1	-	TRBJ1-6	CASSEADFLYSPLHF	TGTGCCAGCAGTGAAGCTGACTTTCTGTATTCACCCCTCCACTTT
-	TRBV7-2	TRBD1	TRBJ2-7	CASSIGTGGGYYEQYF	TGTGCCAGCAGCATCGGGACAGGAGGCGGTTATTACGAGCAGTACTTC
-	TRBV18	-	TRBJ1-1	CASSPQYVRNTEAFF	TGTGCCAGCTCACCACAATATGTCCGGAACACTGAAGCTTTCTTT
-	TRBV11-2	-	TRBJ1-1	CASSKTGQNTEAFF	TGTGCCAGCAGTAAGACGGGACAGAACACTGAAGCTTTCTTT
-	TRBV6-5	TRBD1	TRBJ1-2	CASSNRGLGYGYTF	TGTGCCAGCAGTAACAGGGGATTGGGCTATGGCTACACCTTC
-	TRBV12-3/TRBV12-4	-	TRBJ2-7	CASSYGENYEQYF	TGTGCCAGCTCCTACGGAGAGAACTACGAGCAGTACTTC
-	TRBV6-1	-	TRBJ1-5	CASSEGGRDQPQHF	TGTGCCAGCAGTGAAGGGGGGCGGGATCAGCCCCAGCATTTT
-	TRBV9	-	TRBJ2-2	CASSVEDGSAGELFF	TGTGCCAGCAGCGTAGAAGACGGGAGCGCCGGGGAGCTGTTTTTT
-	TRBV30	TRBD1	TRBJ1-2	CAWSWGRGSVGYTF	TGTGCCTGGAGTTGGGGCAGGGGGTCGGTTGGCTACACCTTC
-	TRBV20-1	TRBD1	TRBJ1-1	CSASTTGDTEAFF	TGCAGTGCTAGTACTACAGGGGACACTGAAGCTTTCTTT